This is a list of T cell receptor beta chains from one sample in a study of T cell repertoires in cytomegalovirus infection. TCRdb processed the reads anew with MiXCR; each CDR3 protein has one entry. The sample consists of roughly 640,000 distinct CDR3 sequences, roughly a quarter of them appearing once. Sequencing was carried out using CD8+ T cells from PBMCs. These receptor sequences come from a human donor in good health (CMV status not recorded). Some clones in this sample may be carry-over from other donors' samples. Both conserved end residues are part of each CDR3. Each record gives: clone size, V gene, CDR3 protein. Rows give clone size only sometimes, using once, few, many, or a class for an expanded clone.

abundance: many; v_gene: TRBV7-9; CDR3aa: CASSLDRDPYNEQFF
abundance: -; v_gene: TRBV6-5; CDR3aa: CASSPGLAAFSYNEQFF
abundance: -; v_gene: TRBV28; CDR3aa: CASSSSGAREETQYF
abundance: many; v_gene: TRBV7-2; CDR3aa: CASSLIGGPYNEQFF
abundance: -; v_gene: TRBV2; CDR3aa: CASVQGDYGYTF
abundance: -; v_gene: TRBV7-8; CDR3aa: CASSLGTGVHTGELFF
abundance: -; v_gene: TRBV5-5; CDR3aa: CASTISYEQYF
abundance: few; v_gene: TRBV28; CDR3aa: CASSAGQGNNQPQHF
abundance: few; v_gene: TRBV4-1; CDR3aa: CASSQELPHTDTQYF
abundance: few; v_gene: TRBV7-4; CDR3aa: CASSSDRWEAFF
abundance: few; v_gene: TRBV11-3; CDR3aa: CASSLTGTEDPYNEQFF
abundance: many; v_gene: TRBV6-6; CDR3aa: CASEGTGQGSYNEQFF
abundance: -; v_gene: TRBV6-6; CDR3aa: CAADVGNQPQHF
abundance: many; v_gene: TRBV6-1; CDR3aa: CASSSPYLQGITEAFF
abundance: -; v_gene: TRBV29-1; CDR3aa: CSVEGGTGDLYNEQFF
abundance: few; v_gene: TRBV29-1; CDR3aa: CSVEEDRAFSGYTF
abundance: -; v_gene: TRBV29-1; CDR3aa: CSATGGDTGELFF
abundance: -; v_gene: TRBV6-2/TRBV6-3; CDR3aa: CASSNPTGGFTEAFF
abundance: -; v_gene: TRBV7-2; CDR3aa: CASSPESSYEQYF
abundance: many; v_gene: TRBV7-8; CDR3aa: CASSLLMGRDTEAFF
abundance: -; v_gene: TRBV6-6; CDR3aa: CASTLQGPPSTDTQYF
abundance: -; v_gene: TRBV6-8; CDR3aa: CASSYRSTGELFF
abundance: few; v_gene: TRBV10-2; CDR3aa: CASRGVSPTDTQYF